Listed below are T cell receptor beta chains from one sample, sequenced in a study of PD-1 blockade in classical Hodgkin lymphoma. Here immunoSEQ multiplex PCR was the method, and the copy in TCRdb shows in-frame clones only, minus some. The table has about 23,000 clones, 80% to 90% seen once. The source material was CD4+ T cells from blood. These receptors came from a human donor with classical Hodgkin lymphoma. CDR3s include the opening cysteine and the closing phenylalanine or tryptophan. A D gene is named only where the DNA matches it firmly. Some rows mark clone size as missing; the rest say once, few, many or name a class of expanded clone.

TRBV19	NA	TRBD1	TRBJ2-2	CASSSGTGVPGELFF	TGTGCCAGTAGCAGCGGGACAGGGGTGCCCGGGGAGCTGTTTTTT
TRBV19	NA	NA	TRBJ2-4	CASRDSGAKNIQYF	TGTGCCAGTCGGGACTCGGGGGCCAAAAACATTCAGTACTTC
TRBV7-2	NA	NA	TRBJ1-1	CASSPVGRRSTEAFF	TGTGCCAGCAGCCCTGTTGGTCGACGGAGCACTGAAGCTTTCTTT
TRBV28	NA	NA	TRBJ2-5	CASSLVGRETQYF	TGTGCCAGCAGTTTGGTGGGCAGGGAGACCCAGTACTTC
TRBV10-2	NA	NA	TRBJ1-5	CASSDGRVVGQPQHF	TGCGCCAGCAGTGATGGCAGGGTAGTAGGTCAGCCCCAGCATTTT
TRBV5-8	once	TRBD1	TRBJ1-2	CASSGRTGGYGYTF	TGTGCCAGCAGCGGACGGACAGGGGGCTATGGCTACACCTTC
TRBV5-4	NA	TRBD1	TRBJ1-4	CASSFDRGNEKLFF	TGTGCCAGCAGCTTTGACAGGGGTAATGAAAAACTGTTTTTT
TRBV5-1	NA	TRBD1	TRBJ2-6	CATTGGAGANVLTF	TGCGCCACCACAGGGGGCGCTGGGGCCAACGTCCTGACTTTC
TRBV7-2	NA	TRBD1	TRBJ2-7	CASSLGRGRRYEQYF	TGTGCCAGCAGCTTAGGCAGGGGGCGGCGCTACGAGCAGTACTTC
TRBV19	NA	TRBD1	TRBJ2-7	CASSPGTGEIYEQYF	TGTGCCAGTAGTCCCGGGACAGGGGAGATATACGAGCAGTACTTC
TRBV7-9	NA	NA	TRBJ2-7	CASSLVSGMEQYF	TGTGCCAGCAGCTTAGTATCTGGGATGGAGCAGTACTTC
TRBV5-1	NA	TRBD1	TRBJ2-2	CASSPRQGASRELFF	TGCGCCAGCAGCCCCCGACAGGGGGCGAGCCGGGAGCTGTTTTTT
TRBV6-5	NA	NA	TRBJ1-6	CASSYRGGASPLHF	TGTGCCAGCAGTTACCGGGGGGGGGCCTCACCCCTCCACTTT
TRBV2	NA	NA	TRBJ2-3	CASSFRYTDTQYF	TGTGCCAGCAGTTTCCGGTACACAGATACGCAGTATTTT
TRBV6-5	NA	TRBD1	TRBJ1-5	CAVGQGRNQPQHF	TGTGCCGTGGGACAGGGGCGCAATCAGCCCCAGCATTTT
TRBV9	NA	TRBD1	TRBJ2-3	CASSPKGAHTQYF	TGTGCCAGCAGCCCTAAGGGGGCGCATACGCAGTATTTT
TRBV2	NA	TRBD1	TRBJ1-1	CASSEGQGNTEAFF	TGTGCCAGCAGTGAAGGACAGGGGAACACTGAAGCTTTCTTT
TRBV10-3	NA	NA	TRBJ2-3	CAISESRDSTDTQYF	TGTGCCATCAGTGAGTCGAGGGACAGCACAGATACGCAGTATTTT
TRBV9	once	NA	TRBJ1-5	CASSEGPHSNQPQHF	TGTGCCAGCAGCGAAGGGCCTCATAGCAATCAGCCCCAGCATTTT
TRBV18	once	NA	TRBJ2-5	CASSLSRQQETQYF	TGTGCCAGCTCTCTCTCGAGACAGCAAGAGACCCAGTACTTC
TRBV27	NA	NA	TRBJ1-4	CASSLRGAGEKLFF	TGTGCCAGCAGTTTAAGGGGGGCTGGCGAAAAACTGTTTTTT
TRBV6-5	NA	NA	TRBJ2-7	CASSAGQNYEQYF	TGTGCCAGCAGTGCGGGACAAAACTACGAGCAGTACTTC